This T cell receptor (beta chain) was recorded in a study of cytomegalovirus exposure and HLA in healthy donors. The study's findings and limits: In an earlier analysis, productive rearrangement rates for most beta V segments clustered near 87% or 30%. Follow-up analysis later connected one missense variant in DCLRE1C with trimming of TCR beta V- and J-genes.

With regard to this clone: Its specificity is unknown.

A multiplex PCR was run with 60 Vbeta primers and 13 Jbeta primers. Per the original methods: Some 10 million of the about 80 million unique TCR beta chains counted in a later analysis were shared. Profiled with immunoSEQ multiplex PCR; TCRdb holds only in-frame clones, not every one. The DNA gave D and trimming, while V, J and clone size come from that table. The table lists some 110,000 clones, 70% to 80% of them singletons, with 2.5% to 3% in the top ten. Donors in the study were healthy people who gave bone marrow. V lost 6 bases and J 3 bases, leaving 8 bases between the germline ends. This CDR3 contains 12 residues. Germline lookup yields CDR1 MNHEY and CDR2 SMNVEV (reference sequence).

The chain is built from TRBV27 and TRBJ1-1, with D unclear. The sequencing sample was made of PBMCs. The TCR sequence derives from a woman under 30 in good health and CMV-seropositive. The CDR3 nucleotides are TGTGCCAGCAGGTCCCCTGACACTGAAGCTTTCTTT. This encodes CASRSPDTEAFF.